What follows is one T cell receptor beta chain and its context. The antigen is undetermined. This sample was included in a study of T cells in localized non-small cell lung cancer. Study-level points and caveats: Adjacent lung exhibited a median of 57 among the 100 most abundant tumor clones. Overall survival was longer when the density of T cells in the blood was higher.

Data came from immunoSEQ multiplex PCR; TCRdb stores just in-frame clones and leaves some out. The table shows about 59,000 clones, with 91% occurring only once. The CDR3 is 14 residues long. Germline loops: CDR1 GTSNPN, CDR2 SVGIG (reference sequence). V was clipped by 0 bases and J by 2 bases, with 9 bases between them. V usage is TRBV30 and J usage is TRBJ2-3, with D possibly being TRBD2 (6 bases). The source material was peripheral blood, sampled before any cancer treatment. The source of this sequence is a man aged 40-75 years with stage I lung adenocarcinoma. The CDR3 protein is CAWSVGTSTDTQYF. CDR3 nucleotides: TGTGCCTGGAGTGTAGGGACTTCCACAGATACGCAGTATTTT.